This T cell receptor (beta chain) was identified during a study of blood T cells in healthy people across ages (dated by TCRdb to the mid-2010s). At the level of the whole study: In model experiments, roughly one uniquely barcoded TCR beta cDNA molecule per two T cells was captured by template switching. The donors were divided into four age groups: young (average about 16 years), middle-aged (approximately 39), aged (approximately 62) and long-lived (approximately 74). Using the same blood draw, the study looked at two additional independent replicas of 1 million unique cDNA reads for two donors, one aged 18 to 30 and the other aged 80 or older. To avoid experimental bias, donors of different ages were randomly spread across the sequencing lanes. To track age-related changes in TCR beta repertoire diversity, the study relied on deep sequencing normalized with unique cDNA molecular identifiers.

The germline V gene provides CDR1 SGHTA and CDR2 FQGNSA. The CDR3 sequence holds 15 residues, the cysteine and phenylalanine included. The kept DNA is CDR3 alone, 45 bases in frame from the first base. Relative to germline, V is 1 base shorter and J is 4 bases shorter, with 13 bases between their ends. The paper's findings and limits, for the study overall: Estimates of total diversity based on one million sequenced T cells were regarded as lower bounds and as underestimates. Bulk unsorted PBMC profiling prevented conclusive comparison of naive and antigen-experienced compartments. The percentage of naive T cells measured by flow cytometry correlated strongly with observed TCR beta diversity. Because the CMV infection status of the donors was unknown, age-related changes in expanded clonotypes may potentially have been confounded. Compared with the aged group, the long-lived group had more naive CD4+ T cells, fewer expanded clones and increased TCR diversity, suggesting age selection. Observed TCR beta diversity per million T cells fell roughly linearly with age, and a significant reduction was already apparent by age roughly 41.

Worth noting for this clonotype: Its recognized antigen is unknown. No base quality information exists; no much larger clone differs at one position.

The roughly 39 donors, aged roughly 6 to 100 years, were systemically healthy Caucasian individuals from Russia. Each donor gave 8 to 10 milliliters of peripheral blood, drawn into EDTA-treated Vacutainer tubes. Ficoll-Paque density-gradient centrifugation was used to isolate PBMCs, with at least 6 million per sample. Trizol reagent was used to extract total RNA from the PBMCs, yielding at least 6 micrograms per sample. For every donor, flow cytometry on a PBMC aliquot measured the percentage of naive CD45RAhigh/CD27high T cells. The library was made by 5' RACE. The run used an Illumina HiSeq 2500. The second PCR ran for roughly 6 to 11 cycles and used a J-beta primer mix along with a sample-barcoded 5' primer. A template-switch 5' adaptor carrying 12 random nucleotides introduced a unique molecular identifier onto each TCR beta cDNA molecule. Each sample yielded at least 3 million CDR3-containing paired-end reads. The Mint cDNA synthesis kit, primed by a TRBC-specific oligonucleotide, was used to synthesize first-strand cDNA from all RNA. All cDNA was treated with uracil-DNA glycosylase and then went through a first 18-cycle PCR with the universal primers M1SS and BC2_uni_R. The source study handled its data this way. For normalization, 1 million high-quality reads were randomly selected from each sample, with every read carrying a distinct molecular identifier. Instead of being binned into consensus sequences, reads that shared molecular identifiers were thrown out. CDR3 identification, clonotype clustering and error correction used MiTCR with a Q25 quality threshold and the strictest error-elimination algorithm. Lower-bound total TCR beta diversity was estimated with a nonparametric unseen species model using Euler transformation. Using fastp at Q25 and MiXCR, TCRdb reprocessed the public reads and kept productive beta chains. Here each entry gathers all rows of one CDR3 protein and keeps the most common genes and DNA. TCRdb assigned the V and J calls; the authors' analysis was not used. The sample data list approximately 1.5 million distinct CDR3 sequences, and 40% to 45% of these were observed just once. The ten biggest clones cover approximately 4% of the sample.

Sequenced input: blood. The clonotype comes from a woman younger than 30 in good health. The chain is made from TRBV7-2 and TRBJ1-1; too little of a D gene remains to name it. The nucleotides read TGTGCCAGCAGCTTAGGGGCCAGTATCGGCACTGAAGCTTTCTTT. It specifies CASSLGASIGTEAFF.